These T cell receptor beta chains were read from a single sample in a study of shared clonotypes between healthy human individuals. This table comes from immunoSEQ multiplex PCR, and its TCRdb copy is limited to in-frame clones, with some not included. Of roughly 2,500,000 clones detected, roughly 93% appear once; the ten largest clones hold roughly 0.39%. Sequencing was carried out using naive CD4+ T cells from PBMCs. The receptors originated from a young man in good health. Some clones in this sample may be carry-over from other donors' samples. The CDR3 runs from the conserved cysteine through the conserved F or W. The order of the fields is CDR3 length, J gene, V gene, CDR3 protein.

>14|TRBJ2-7|TRBV5-1
CASSLSRELYEQYF
>14|TRBJ1-1|TRBV27
CASSHRTGGTEAFF
>16|TRBJ2-2|TRBV7-3
CASSLQPTPGAGELFF
>13|TRBJ2-3|TRBV10-3
CAILGQSTDTQYF
>15|TRBJ2-3|TRBV9
CASSFRDFSTDTQYF
>14|TRBJ1-1|TRBV18
CASSPSAVNTEAFF
>11|TRBJ2-4|TRBV29-1
CSVELRDIQYF
>15|TRBJ1-1|TRBV18
CASSPPRQVMTEAFF
>15|TRBJ2-1|TRBV6-1
CASRAGTSGLKEQFF
>14|TRBJ2-2|TRBV7-6
CASRLTSYTGELFF
>16|TRBJ2-2|TRBV5-4
CASSLVNRGQGGELFF
>16|TRBJ1-5|TRBV28
CASSPRQGATRQPQHF
>15|TRBJ1-2|TRBV5-1
CASSPTEIPNYGYTF
>13|TRBJ2-3|TRBV7-6
CASSLEATDTQYF
>16|TRBJ2-7|TRBV7-2
CASSLRQGRLIYEQYF
>14|TRBJ2-5|TRBV7-9
CASSLFQGAETQYF
>14|TRBJ1-4|TRBV2
CASTLGSDNEKLFF
>12|TRBJ2-3|TRBV5-1
CASSDSTDTQYF
>13|TRBJ2-5|TRBV29-1
CSVVGPGGETQYF
>15|TRBJ2-4|TRBV5-1
CASSLSGEWRDIQYF
>16|TRBJ2-2|TRBV5-1
CASSSNGQGAPGELFF
>14|TRBJ2-1|TRBV19
CASRSRPSYNEQFF